The sample holds many counts of the clone carrying this TCR beta chain. The sample belongs to a study of Graves' ophthalmopathy and Graves' hyperthyroidism. Ophthalmopathy in the donors was of moderate-to-severe activity, with CAS ≥3, NOSPECS ≥4 and duration under 3 months. V lost 0 bases to trimming and J lost 5 bases, with 19 bases between them. Germline V lookup: CDR1 DFQATT, CDR2 SNEGSKA (reference sequence). CDR3 length equals 16 residues. Amplification from RNA transcripts yielded the TCR beta CDR3 regions. First-round RT-PCR used HTBI primers; second-round multiplex PCR followed. TCRdb processed the multiplex PCR reads anew with MiXCR; each CDR3 protein has one entry. The data contain roughly 300,000 distinct CDR3 sequences, under 20% of them singletons.

The chain joins TRBV20-1 to TRBJ2-5; D assignment may be TRBD1 or TRBD2 (6 bases each). Source material: peripheral blood. The clonotype originates from an adult man with Graves' ophthalmopathy. CDR3 loop: CSARETVRGAGETQYF. The DNA of the CDR3 is TGCAGTGCTAGAGAGACAGTAAGGGGGGCTGGGGAGACCCAGTACTTC.